The clone carrying this T cell receptor (beta chain) showed up many times. TCRdb reanalysed the RT-PCR reads using MiXCR and keeps one entry per CDR3 protein. Among about 700,000 distinct CDR3 sequences, 11% to 15% were seen once, and the ten largest hold about 3.9%. The V and J ends lost 5 bases and 4 bases respectively, with 12 bases between them. The CDR3 is made up of 14 amino acids. CDR1 is LGHNA, CDR2 YSLEER, per germline. The sequencing input was memory CD4+ T cells from blood. The TCR sequence derives from a female donor in good health, serving as a healthy control. This chain connects TRBV4-3 to TRBJ2-1; weak D call: TRBD1 (5 bases). The chain's CDR3 is CASSTRSGYNEQFF. As DNA, the CDR3 is TGCGCCAGCAGCACTCGTTCAGGGTACAATGAGCAGTTCTTC.